Below, 5 T cell receptor beta chains from the same sample are listed, as sequenced in a study of early T cells in non-severe SARS-CoV-2 infection. TCRdb ran MiXCR on the 5' RACE reads and lists one entry per CDR3 protein. Of about 33,000 distinct CDR3 sequences listed, about 3.9% are singletons. The source material was whole blood. The receptors shown here come from an adult who was a healthcare worker with PCR-confirmed SARS-CoV-2 infection or an uninfected control (not recorded which).

This clonotype was detected many times. The chain employs TRBV12-3 or TRBV12-4 and TRBJ1-3; maybe TRBD1 (5 bases). The CDR3 has 14 residues. V was shortened by 6 bases and J by 4 bases, with 13 bases between the two germline ends. The CDR3 DNA reads as TGTGCCAGCAGCTCCAGGGTTCGCGGAAACACCATATATTTT. This sequence encodes CASSSRVRGNTIYF.

This clonotype was picked up many times. The rearrangement links TRBV7-9 to TRBJ2-5; D gene uncertain. Trimming left V 5 bases short and J 1 base short, with 11 bases between. CDR1 and CDR2 from the germline V gene are SEHNR and FQNEAQ (reference sequence). The CDR3 has 14 amino acids. Here the CDR3 DNA reads TGTGCCAGCAGCCCCCAGGACCTCCAAGAGACCCAGTACTTC. This encodes CASSPQDLQETQYF.

This clonotype was recorded many times. The CDR3 sequence is CASSSGLQNTEAFF. CDR3 bases: TGTGCCAGCAGTTCGGGACTACAGAACACTGAAGCTTTCTTT. The chain couples TRBV12-3 or TRBV12-4 to TRBJ1-1; a possible D gene is TRBD1 (5 bases). V was pared by 4 bases and J by 1 base, with 10 bases between. This CDR3 is built from 14 residues.

In this sample, this clonotype turned up many times. The rearrangement links TRBV3-1 to TRBJ2-7; D is ambiguous. The CDR3 is made up of 15 amino acids. Germline lookup yields CDR1 LGHDT and CDR2 YNNKEL (reference sequence). Trimming stripped 2 bases from V and 5 bases from J, with 16 bases between. The CDR3 spells CASSQLIRTTDEQYF. Written as DNA, the CDR3 is TGTGCCAGCAGCCAACTTATTCGGACGACGGACGAGCAGTACTTC.

In its sample, this clonotype was seen a few times. This chain joins TRBV7-9 and TRBJ2-3; TRBD2 matches at 10 bases. Germline V CDR1 and CDR2: SEHNR, FQNEAQ (reference sequence). The CDR3 has 17 amino acids. J was trimmed by 7 bases and V by 7 bases; bases with no gene match: 17. CDR3 in amino acids: CASTSELSASGRHTQYF. CDR3 DNA sequence: TGTGCCAGCACCTCCGAGCTGTCAGCTAGCGGGAGACATACGCAGTATTTT.